What follows are 2 T cell receptor beta chains derived from one specimen sequenced in a study of cytomegalovirus exposure and HLA in healthy donors (dated by TCRdb to 2016 to 2017). Libraries were made using the immunoSEQ multiplex PCR assay. For the multiplex PCR, a mixture combining 60 forward primers for TCR Vbeta segments and 13 reverse primers for TCR Jbeta segments was used. TCRdb limited this immuneACCESS table to in-frame rearrangements with V and J called. A share of clones is missing; checked studies link under half to unresolved V genes, and the rest is unexplained. Here the sample has 35,000 to 45,000 clones; approximately 70% occur a single time. The leading ten clones occupy approximately 7% of the sample. The sequenced sample was PBMCs. The receptors shown here come from a man between 25 and 39 years old in good health and CMV-seronegative.

The rearrangement links TRBV11-2 to TRBJ2-3; TRBD1 matches 7 bases. The length of the CDR3 is 15 residues. Germline trimming cut 5 bases from V and 8 bases from J; bases unmatched to any gene: 13. The germline gives CDR1 SGHAT, CDR2 FQNNGV. Written as DNA, the CDR3 is TGTGCCAGCAGCCCCATGGGGCATTCAGGGGGTACGCAGTATTTT. Encoded protein: CASSPMGHSGGTQYF.

This chain connects TRBV9 to TRBJ2-1, with 8 bases that match TRBD2. The CDR3 runs to 16 residues. CDR1 and CDR2 from the germline V gene are SGDLS and YYNGEE. V shed 0 bases and J 9 bases; nucleotides not matched to a gene: 11. The DNA of the CDR3 is TGTGCCAGCAGCGTAGCTGAACGGGGGGGACGTGGTGAGCAGTTCTTC. This gives the protein CASSVAERGGRGEQFF.